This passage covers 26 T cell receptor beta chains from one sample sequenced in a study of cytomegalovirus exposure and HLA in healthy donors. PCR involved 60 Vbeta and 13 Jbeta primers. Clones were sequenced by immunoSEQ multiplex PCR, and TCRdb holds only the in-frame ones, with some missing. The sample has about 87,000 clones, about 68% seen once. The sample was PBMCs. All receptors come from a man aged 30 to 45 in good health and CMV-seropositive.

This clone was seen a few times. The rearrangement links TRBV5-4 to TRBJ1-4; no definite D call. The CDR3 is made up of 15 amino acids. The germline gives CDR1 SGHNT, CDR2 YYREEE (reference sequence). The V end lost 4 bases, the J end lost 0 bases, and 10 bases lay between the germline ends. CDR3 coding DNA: TGTGCCAGCAGCCCGGAGCTTTCAACTAATGAAAAACTGTTTTTT. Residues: CASSPELSTNEKLFF.

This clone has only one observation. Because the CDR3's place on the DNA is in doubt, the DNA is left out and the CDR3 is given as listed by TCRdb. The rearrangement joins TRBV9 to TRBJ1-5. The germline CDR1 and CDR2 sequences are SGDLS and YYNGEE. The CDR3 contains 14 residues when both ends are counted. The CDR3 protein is CASSVGVGIQPQNF.

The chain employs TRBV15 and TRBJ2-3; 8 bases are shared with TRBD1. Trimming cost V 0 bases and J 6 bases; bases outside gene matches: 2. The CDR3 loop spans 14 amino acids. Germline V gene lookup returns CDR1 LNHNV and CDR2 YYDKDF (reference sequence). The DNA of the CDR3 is TGTGCCACCAGCAGAGATGGACAGGGCGATACGCAGTATTTT. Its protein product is CATSRDGQGDTQYF.

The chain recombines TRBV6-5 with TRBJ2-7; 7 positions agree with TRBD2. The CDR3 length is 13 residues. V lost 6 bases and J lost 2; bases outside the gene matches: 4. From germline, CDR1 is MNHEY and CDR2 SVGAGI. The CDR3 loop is CASRERGPYEQYF. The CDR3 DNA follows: TGTGCCAGCAGGGAGCGGGGACCCTACGAGCAGTACTTC.

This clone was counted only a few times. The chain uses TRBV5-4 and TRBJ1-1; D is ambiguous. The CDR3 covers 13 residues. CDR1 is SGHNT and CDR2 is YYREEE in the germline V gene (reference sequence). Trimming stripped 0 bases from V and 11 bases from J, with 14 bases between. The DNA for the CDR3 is TGTGCCAGCAGCTTGGAGCGGCACGACCTGGCTTTCTTT. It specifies CASSLERHDLAFF.

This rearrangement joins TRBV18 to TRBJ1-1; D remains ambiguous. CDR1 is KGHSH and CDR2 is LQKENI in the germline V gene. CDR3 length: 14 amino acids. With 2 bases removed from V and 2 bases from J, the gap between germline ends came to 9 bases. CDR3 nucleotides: TGTGCCAGCTCACCATTGGCGGGCAACACTGAAGCTTTCTTT. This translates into CASSPLAGNTEAFF.

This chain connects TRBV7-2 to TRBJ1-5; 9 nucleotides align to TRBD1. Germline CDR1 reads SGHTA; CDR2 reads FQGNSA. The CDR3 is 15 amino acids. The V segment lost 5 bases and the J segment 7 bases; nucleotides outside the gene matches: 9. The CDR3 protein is CASSLTGTGYQPQHF. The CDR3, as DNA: TGTGCCAGCAGCCTAACCGGGACAGGGTACCAGCCCCAGCATTTT.

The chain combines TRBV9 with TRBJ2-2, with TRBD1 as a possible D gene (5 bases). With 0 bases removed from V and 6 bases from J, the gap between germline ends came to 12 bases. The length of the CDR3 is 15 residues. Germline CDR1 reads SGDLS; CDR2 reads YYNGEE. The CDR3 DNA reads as TGTGCCAGCAGCGTAGATCCGTTAGGGGCCGGGGAGCTGTTTTTT. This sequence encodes CASSVDPLGAGELFF.

CDR3 coding DNA: TGTGCCAGCAGTGAAGCGTATCGGGGAAATCAGCCCCAGCATTTT. Amino acids: CASSEAYRGNQPQHF. The J gene is TRBJ1-5, the V gene TRBV6-1; D gene unclear. Trimming took 0 bases from V and 4 from J, leaving 10 bases between them. The CDR3 extends over 15 amino acids. CDR1 and CDR2 from the germline V gene are MNHNS and SASEGT.

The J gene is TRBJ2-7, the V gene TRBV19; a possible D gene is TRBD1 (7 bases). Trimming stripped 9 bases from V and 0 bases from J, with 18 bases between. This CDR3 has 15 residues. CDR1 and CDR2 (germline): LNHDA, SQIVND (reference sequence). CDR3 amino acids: CASRGRDRSSYEQYF. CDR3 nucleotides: TGTGCCAGCCGGGGGCGGGACAGAAGCTCCTACGAGCAGTACTTC.

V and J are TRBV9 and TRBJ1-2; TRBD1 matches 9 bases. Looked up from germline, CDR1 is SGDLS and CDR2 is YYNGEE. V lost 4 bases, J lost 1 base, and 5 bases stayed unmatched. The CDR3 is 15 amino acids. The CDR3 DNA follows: TGTGCCAGCAGCCCAACAGGGGGCCTTAACTATGGCTACACCTTC. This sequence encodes CASSPTGGLNYGYTF.

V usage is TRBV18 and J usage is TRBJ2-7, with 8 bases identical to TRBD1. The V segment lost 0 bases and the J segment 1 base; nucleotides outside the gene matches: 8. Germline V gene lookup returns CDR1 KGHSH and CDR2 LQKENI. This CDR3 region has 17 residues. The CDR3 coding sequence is TGTGCCAGCTCACCACCGAACCAGGGGGCCCCTTCCTACGAGCAGTACTTC. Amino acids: CASSPPNQGAPSYEQYF.

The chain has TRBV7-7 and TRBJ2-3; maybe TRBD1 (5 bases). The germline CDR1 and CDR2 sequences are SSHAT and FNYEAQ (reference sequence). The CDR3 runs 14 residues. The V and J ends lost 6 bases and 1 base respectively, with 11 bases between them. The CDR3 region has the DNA TGTGCCAGCAGTCCCCAAGGGGGCACAGATACGCAGTATTTT. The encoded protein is CASSPQGGTDTQYF.

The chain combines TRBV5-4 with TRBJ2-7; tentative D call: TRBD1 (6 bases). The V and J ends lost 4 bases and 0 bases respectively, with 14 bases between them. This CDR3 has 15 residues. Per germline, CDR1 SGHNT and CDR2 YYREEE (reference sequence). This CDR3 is CASSLDRTYSYEQYF. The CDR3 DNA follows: TGTGCCAGCAGCCTTGACAGGACCTACTCCTACGAGCAGTACTTC.

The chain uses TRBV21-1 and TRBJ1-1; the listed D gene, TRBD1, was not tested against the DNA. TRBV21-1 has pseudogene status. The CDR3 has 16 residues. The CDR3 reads CASSLRDRGMNTEAFF. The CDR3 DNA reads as TGTGCCAGCAGCCTCCGGGACAGGGGTATGAACACTGAAGCTTTCTTT.

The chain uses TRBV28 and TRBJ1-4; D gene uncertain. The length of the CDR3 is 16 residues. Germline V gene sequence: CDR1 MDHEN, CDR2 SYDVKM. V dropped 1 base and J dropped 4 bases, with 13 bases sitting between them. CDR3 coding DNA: TGTGCCAGCAGTTTATTGTGGGTTGGAGATAATGAAAAACTGTTTTTT. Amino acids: CASSLLWVGDNEKLFF.

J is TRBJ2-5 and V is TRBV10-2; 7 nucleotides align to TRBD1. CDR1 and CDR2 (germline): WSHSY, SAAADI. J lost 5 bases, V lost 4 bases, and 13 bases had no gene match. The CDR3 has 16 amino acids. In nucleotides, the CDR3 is TGCGCCAGCAGTGGCGCAGGGGGATCCGGGGCGGAGACCCAGTACTTC. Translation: CASSGAGGSGAETQYF.

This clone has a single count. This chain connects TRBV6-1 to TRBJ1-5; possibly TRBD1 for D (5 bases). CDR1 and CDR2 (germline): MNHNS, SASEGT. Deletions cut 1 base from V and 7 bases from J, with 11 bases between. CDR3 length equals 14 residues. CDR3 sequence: CASSEGGRGQPQHF. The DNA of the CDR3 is TGTGCCAGCAGTGAAGGGGGCCGTGGGCAGCCCCAGCATTTT.

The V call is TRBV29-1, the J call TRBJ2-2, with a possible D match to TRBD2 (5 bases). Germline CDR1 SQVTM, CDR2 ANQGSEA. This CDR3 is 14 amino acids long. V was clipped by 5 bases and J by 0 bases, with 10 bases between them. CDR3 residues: CSVKQDSNTGELFF. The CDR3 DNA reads TGCAGCGTTAAGCAGGACTCGAACACCGGGGAGCTGTTTTTT.

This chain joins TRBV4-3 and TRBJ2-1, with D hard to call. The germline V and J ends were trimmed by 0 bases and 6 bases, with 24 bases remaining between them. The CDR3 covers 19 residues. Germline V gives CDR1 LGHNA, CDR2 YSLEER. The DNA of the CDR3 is TGCGCCAGCAGCCAAGATCCCTCACATTCGGAGCGCGTGACCAATGAGCAGTTCTTC. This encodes CASSQDPSHSERVTNEQFF.

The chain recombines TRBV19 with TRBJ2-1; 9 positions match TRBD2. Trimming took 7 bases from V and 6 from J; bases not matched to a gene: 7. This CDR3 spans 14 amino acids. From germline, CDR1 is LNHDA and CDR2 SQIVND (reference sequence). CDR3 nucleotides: TGTGCCAGTATGATAATAGCGGGAGTCAATGAGCAGTTCTTC. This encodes CASMIIAGVNEQFF.

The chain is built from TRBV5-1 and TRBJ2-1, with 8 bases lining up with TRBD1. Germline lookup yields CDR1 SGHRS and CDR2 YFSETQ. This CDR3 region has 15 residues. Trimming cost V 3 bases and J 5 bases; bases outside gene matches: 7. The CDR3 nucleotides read TGCGCCAGCAGCTCTACGGACAGGGTTAACAATGAGCAGTTCTTC. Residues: CASSSTDRVNNEQFF.

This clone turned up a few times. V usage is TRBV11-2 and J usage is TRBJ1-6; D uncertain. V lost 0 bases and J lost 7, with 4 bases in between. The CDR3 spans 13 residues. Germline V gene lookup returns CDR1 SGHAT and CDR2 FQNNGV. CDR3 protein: CASSLDLNSPLHF. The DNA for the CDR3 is TGTGCCAGCAGCTTAGATCTCAATTCACCCCTCCACTTT. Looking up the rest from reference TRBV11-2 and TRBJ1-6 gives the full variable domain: EAGVAQSPRYKIIEKRQSVAFWCNPISGHATLYWYQQILGQGPKLLIQFQNNGVVDDSQLPKDRFSAERLKGVDSTLKIQPAKLEDSAVYLCASSLDLNSPLHFGNGTRLTVT.

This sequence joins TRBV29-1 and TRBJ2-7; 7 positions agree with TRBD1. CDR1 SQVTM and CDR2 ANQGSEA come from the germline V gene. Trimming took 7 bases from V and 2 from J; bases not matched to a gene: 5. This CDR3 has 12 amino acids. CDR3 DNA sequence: TGCAGCGGAGGGACAGACGCCTACGAGCAGTACTTC. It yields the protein CSGGTDAYEQYF.

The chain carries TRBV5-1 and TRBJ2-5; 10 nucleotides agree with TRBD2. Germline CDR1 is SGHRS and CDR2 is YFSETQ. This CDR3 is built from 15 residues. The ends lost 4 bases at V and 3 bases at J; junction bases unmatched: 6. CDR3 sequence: CASSLASGGEETQYF. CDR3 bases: TGCGCCAGCAGCCTGGCAAGCGGGGGGGAAGAGACCCAGTACTTC.

The chain's CDR3 is CASSLYRDQPQHF. The CDR3 coding sequence is TGTGCCAGCTCACTCTACAGAGATCAGCCCCAGCATTTT. The chain uses TRBV18 and TRBJ1-5; D remains unclear. The V end lost 4 bases, the J end lost 5 bases, and 9 bases lay between the germline ends. This CDR3 region has 13 residues. Germline CDR1 KGHSH, CDR2 LQKENI.